This entry lists 20 T cell receptor beta chains sequenced from one sample in a study of human T cells and chemical hapten exposure. Time point noted: pre-sensitization, week 0. Treatment reported: therapeutic diphenylcyclopropenone sensitization with weekly scalp DPC. TCRdb independently ran MiXCR on the RACE reads; one entry per CDR3 protein. The data show around 350,000 distinct CDR3 sequences, 5.5% seen once. The material sequenced was whole blood, taken in connection with sensitization to the hapten diphenylcyclopropenone (DPC). The receptors stem from a young woman with alopecia areata. Some clones in this sample may be carry-over from other donors' samples.

This clonotype has ten or more counts. The V call is TRBV7-2, the J call TRBJ2-5; D is undetermined. Trimming removed 3 bases at V and 3 bases at J, with 2 bases between. The CDR3 extends over 11 amino acids. Germline assignment: CDR1 SGHTA and CDR2 FQGNSA. The CDR3 nucleotides read TGTGCCAGCAGCTTTAAAGAGACCCAGTACTTC. As protein: CASSFKETQYF.

In this sample, this clonotype turned up a few times. CDR3 loop: CASSLLAHEKQGRTDTQYF. The CDR3 coding sequence is TGTGCCAGCAGCTTACTCGCCCACGAAAAACAGGGTAGGACAGATACGCAGTATTTT. The chain links TRBV7-9 to TRBJ2-3, with D maybe TRBD1 (6 bases). This CDR3 spans 19 amino acids. The germline gives CDR1 SEHNR, CDR2 FQNEAQ (reference sequence). V lost 2 bases and J lost 3, with 24 bases in between.

This clonotype was counted many times. The chain couples TRBV7-3 to TRBJ2-1; 9 nucleotides align to TRBD2. Germline V gene lookup returns CDR1 SGHTA and CDR2 FQGTGA. The junction had 3 bases not matched to a gene; V was cut back by 2 bases and J by 4 bases. The CDR3 sequence is 15 residues long. CDR3 DNA sequence: TGTGCCAGCAGCTTATATCTAGCGGGGTACAATGAGCAGTTCTTC. It translates to CASSLYLAGYNEQFF.

This clonotype was picked up many times. The chain joins TRBV10-3 to TRBJ2-7; D may be TRBD2 (5 bases). The CDR3 has 12 residues. The germline V and J ends were trimmed by 7 bases and 5 bases, with 12 bases remaining between them. Germline V gene lookup returns CDR1 ENHRY and CDR2 SYGVKD. The CDR3 nucleotides read TGTGCCATCACCGGGGAGAGCCACGAGCAGTACTTC. Amino acid sequence: CAITGESHEQYF.

This clonotype was seen at least ten times. This CDR3 reads CASRTGPYGYTF. DNA for the CDR3: TGTGCCAGCAGGACGGGACCCTATGGCTACACCTTC. The rearrangement links TRBV28 to TRBJ1-2, with D possibly being TRBD1 (5 bases). CDR1 MDHEN and CDR2 SYDVKM come from the germline V gene. The CDR3 consists of 12 residues. V was trimmed by 6 bases and J by 4 bases, leaving 9 bases between them.

This clonotype was detected ten times or more. The gene calls are TRBV20-1 and TRBJ2-7; 10 bases match TRBD2. The CDR3 has 14 amino acids. V lost 5 bases, J lost 0 bases, and 4 bases stayed unmatched. Germline CDR1 and CDR2: DFQATT and SNEGSKA (reference sequence). CDR3 in amino acids: CSAVSGGSSYEQYF. The CDR3 DNA is TGCAGTGCTGTTAGCGGGGGGAGCTCCTACGAGCAGTACTTC.

This clonotype was detected only a few times. This chain joins TRBV7-9 and TRBJ1-2; D possibly corresponds to TRBD1 (6 bases). Trimming removed 3 bases at V and 4 bases at J, with 18 bases between. The CDR3 has 16 amino acids. Germline V gives CDR1 SEHNR, CDR2 FQNEAQ (reference sequence). The CDR3 spells CASSLIVNRDGYGYTF. The CDR3 nucleotides read TGTGCCAGCAGCTTGATTGTTAACAGGGACGGCTATGGCTACACCTTC. The full variable domain, rest sourced from reference TRBV7-9 and TRBJ1-2, is DTGVSQNPRHKITKRGQNVTFRCDPISEHNRLYWYRQTLGQGPEFLTYFQNEAQLEKSRLLSDRFSAERPKGSFSTLEIQRTEQGDSAMYLCASSLIVNRDGYGYTFGSGTRLTVV.

This clonotype showed up many times. The CDR3 nucleotides read TGTGCCAGCCTACATCGGGCGCACCGCGTCACCGGGGAGCTGTTTTTT. Residues: CASLHRAHRVTGELFF. The V gene is TRBV6-6, the J gene TRBJ2-2, with D unclear. Germline CDR1 reads MNHNY; CDR2 reads SVGAGI (reference sequence). Trimming cost V 8 bases and J 4 bases, with 20 bases left between them. The CDR3 totals 16 residues.

This clonotype was recorded many times. The gene calls are TRBV15 and TRBJ2-3, with D possibly TRBD1 on 6 matching bases. The CDR3 contains 14 residues. Germline CDR1 and CDR2: LNHNV and YYDKDF (reference sequence). The V end lost 4 bases, the J end lost 6 bases, and 14 bases lay between the germline ends. The CDR3: CATSKGETLDTQYF. CDR3 DNA: TGTGCCACCAGCAAGGGGGAAACTTTGGATACGCAGTATTTT.

The chain has TRBV7-6 and TRBJ2-3; possible D gene TRBD2, 5 bases. Germline CDR1 reads SGHVS; CDR2 reads FNYEAQ. The CDR3 consists of 13 residues. The germline V and J ends were trimmed by 5 bases and 7 bases, with 13 bases remaining between them. CDR3 loop: CASSASSRNTQYF. The CDR3, as DNA: TGTGCCAGCAGCGCTAGCTCGCGGAATACGCAGTATTTT. The variable domain in full, completed from reference TRBV7-6 and TRBJ2-3, reads GAGVSQSPRYKVTKRGQDVALRCDPISGHVSLYWYRQALGQGPEFLTYFNYEAQQDKSGLPNDRFSAERPEGSISTLTIQRTEQRDSAMYRCASSASSRNTQYFGPGTRLTVL.

This clonotype was counted between two and nine times. The chain carries TRBV24-1 and TRBJ2-1, with 11 nucleotides matching TRBD2. This CDR3 is built from 13 residues. CDR1 and CDR2 (germline): KGHDR, SFDVKD. The V gene end was trimmed by 8 bases and the J gene end by 5 bases; junction bases not matched to a gene: 1. This CDR3 reads CATKTSGDNEQFF. Here the CDR3 DNA reads TGTGCCACCAAGACTAGCGGGGACAATGAGCAGTTCTTC.

V usage is TRBV6-5 and J usage is TRBJ1-1; D is perhaps TRBD1 (5 bases). The germline V and J ends were trimmed by 2 bases and 5 bases, with 18 bases remaining between them. There are 16 residues in the CDR3. Per germline, CDR1 MNHEY and CDR2 SVGAGI. This chain's CDR3 is CASSYNLDGGGTEAFF. The CDR3, as DNA: TGTGCCAGCAGTTACAATTTAGACGGGGGAGGGACTGAAGCTTTCTTT.

This clonotype occurred many times. The chain links TRBV4-2 to TRBJ1-2; D unresolved. There are 17 residues in the CDR3. Per the germline V gene, CDR1 is LGHNA and CDR2 is YNFKEQ. V was shortened by 1 base and J by 2 bases, with 17 bases between the two germline ends. CDR3 protein: CASSQVVVGQENYGYTF. The CDR3 nucleotides are TGTGCCAGCAGCCAAGTGGTTGTGGGCCAGGAGAACTATGGCTACACCTTC.

Notes on this clonotype: The CDR3 does not end in the conserved phenylalanine or tryptophan, so this is likely a read error. This chain links TRBV12-3 or TRBV12-4 with TRBJ1-2, with D possibly TRBD1 on 6 matching bases. This CDR3 is built from 14 residues. Trimming stripped 6 bases from V and 6 bases from J, with 17 bases between. CDR3 sequence: CASRRQELSDGYTY. Here the CDR3 DNA reads TGTGCCAGCAGACGACAGGAGTTGTCCGATGGCTACACCTAC.

This clonotype was counted only a few times. This sequence joins TRBV6-5 and TRBJ1-6; 9 nucleotides align to TRBD1. The CDR3 is 13 residues long. Germline V lookup: CDR1 MNHEY, CDR2 SVGAGI. V was clipped by 5 bases and J by 10 bases; unmatched bases: 3. The CDR3 bases are TGTGCCAGCAGTGATGACAGGGGGTCACCCCTCCACTTT. This translates into CASSDDRGSPLHF.

This clonotype was counted at least ten times. The rearrangement uses TRBV6-2 or TRBV6-3 and TRBJ2-4; D gene uncertain. Germline values: CDR1 MNHEY, CDR2 SVGEGT. The CDR3 covers 13 residues. The V and J ends lost 7 bases and 3 bases respectively, with 10 bases between them. The CDR3 sequence: CASTLGNKNIQYF. CDR3 DNA sequence: TGTGCCAGCACCCTGGGCAACAAAAACATTCAGTACTTC.

The gene calls are TRBV28 and TRBJ2-7, with 7 bases lining up with TRBD1. The V gene's germline CDR1 is MDHEN and CDR2 SYDVKM. The junction had 6 bases not matched to a gene; V was cut back by 3 bases and J by 4 bases. CDR3 length equals 14 residues. The CDR3 is CASSLTGPEYEQYF. The CDR3 DNA reads as TGTGCCAGCAGTTTGACAGGGCCGGAGTACGAGCAGTACTTC.

This rearrangement joins TRBV5-5 to TRBJ2-5; D gene uncertain. Trimming cost V 0 bases and J 4 bases, with 7 bases left between them. Germline loops: CDR1 SGHKS, CDR2 YYEKEE (reference sequence). This CDR3 contains 13 residues. The CDR3 nucleotides are TGTGCCAGCAGCTTGGCCGTTCCAGAGACCCAGTACTTC. It yields the protein CASSLAVPETQYF.

This clonotype was seen ten or more times. This chain connects TRBV7-3 to TRBJ1-2; the match to TRBD1 covers 7 bases. CDR1 and CDR2 (germline): SGHTA, FQGTGA. This CDR3 spans 13 amino acids. V lost 11 bases and J lost 5; bases outside the gene matches: 11. The CDR3 loop is CAREADREYGYTF. The CDR3 DNA is TGTGCCCGGGAAGCAGACAGGGAGTATGGCTACACCTTC.

V and J are TRBV12-3 or TRBV12-4 and TRBJ1-1; D gene unclear. V lost 10 bases and J 0 bases, leaving 12 bases between the germline ends. This CDR3 comprises 13 residues. The DNA for the CDR3 is TGTGCCACCGACAAGTTCATGAACACTGAAGCTTTCTTT. Amino acid sequence: CATDKFMNTEAFF.